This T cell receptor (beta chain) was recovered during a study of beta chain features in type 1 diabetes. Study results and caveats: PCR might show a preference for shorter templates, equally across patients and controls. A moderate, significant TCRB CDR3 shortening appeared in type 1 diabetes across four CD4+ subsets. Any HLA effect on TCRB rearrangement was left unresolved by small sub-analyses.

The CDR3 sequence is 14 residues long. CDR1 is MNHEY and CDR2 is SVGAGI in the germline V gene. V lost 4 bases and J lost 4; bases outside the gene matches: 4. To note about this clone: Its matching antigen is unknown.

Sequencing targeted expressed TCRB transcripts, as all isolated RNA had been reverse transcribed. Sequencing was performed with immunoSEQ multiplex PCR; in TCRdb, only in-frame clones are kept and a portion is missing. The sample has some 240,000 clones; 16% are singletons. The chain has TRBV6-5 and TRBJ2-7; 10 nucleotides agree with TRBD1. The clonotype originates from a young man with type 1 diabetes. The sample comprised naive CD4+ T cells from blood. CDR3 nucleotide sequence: TGTGCCAGCAGTTCCGACAGGGGGCTATACGAGCAGTACTTC. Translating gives CASSSDRGLYEQYF.